This T cell receptor (beta chain) was captured in a study of CD8 T cells in ankylosing spondylitis. Study-wide results and caveats: One TCR beta motif, made up of under ten highly homologous variants, appeared characteristic of ankylosing spondylitis blood.

About this clonotype: Its antigen is unidentified.

The authors made TCR beta libraries by quantitative 5'-RACE with molecular barcodes. TCRdb used MiXCR to reprocess the 5' RACE reads, holding one entry per CDR3 protein. The table records 150,000 to 200,000 distinct CDR3 sequences, roughly a third of them present only once. The TCR comes from a male donor with ankylosing spondylitis. The sample was synovial fluid, either unsorted or a sorted T cell fraction (not recorded which).

CDR3 region: CASSLGGGEQYF. CDR3 nucleotide sequence: TGTGCCAGCAGTTTAGGAGGGGGCGAGCAGTACTTC. The chain has TRBV12-3 or TRBV12-4 and TRBJ2-7, with a weak D call TRBD1 (6 bases). The V end was cut by 1 base, the J end by 6 bases, with 7 bases between. The CDR3 is 12 residues long.